The present entry profiles one T cell receptor beta chain with its context. It lacks a known antigen. The input lacks base qualities; no much larger clone sits a single base away. Preparation of the library involved the immunoSEQ multiplex PCR assay. For the multiplex PCR, a mixture combining 60 forward primers for TCR Vbeta segments and 13 reverse primers for TCR Jbeta segments was used. A multiplex PCR assay on genomic DNA amplified the CDR3 region of rearranged TCR beta genes. On the Illumina HiSeq System, the amplified TCR beta libraries were sequenced as 87-base-pair reads. Concerning the study's data processing: A later analysis tallied some 79 million unique TCR beta chains across the approximately 670 repertoires, and about 10 million of those chains were shared by two or more donors. Raw reads were error-corrected and collapsed into unique sequences by a nearest-neighbor algorithm in which closely related sequences were merged to remove PCR and sequencing errors. V, D and J gene segments were assigned by aligning CDR3 sequences to IMGT reference sequences. For a sequence to be retained, a match of at least six nucleotides was required to both a V gene segment and a J gene segment. A rearrangement was called productive if the CDR3 had no stop codons and remained in frame with V and J, and every other rearrangement was called non-productive. CDR3 was defined by IMGT convention, running from the second conserved V-encoded cysteine to the conserved J-encoded phenylalanine. Sequences without an unambiguous match to a single V gene segment were excluded from the earlier analysis of a few hundred of the donors. In an earlier analysis of about 590 of the donors, a V segment was called functional when productive rearrangements were above 56.7%, and segregating when the standard deviation between donors exceeded 5%. A statistical classification framework was built for diagnosing cytomegalovirus status from the catalog of TCR beta chain sequences. A later analysis assigned V and J genes by comparing TCR nucleotide sequences with IMGT/GENE-DB human TR gene sequences. A later analysis assigned CDR3 sequences and most-parsimonious VDJ recombination scenarios with the TCRdist pipeline. In a later analysis, each TCR beta chain was defined by its CDR3 amino acid sequence together with its V-gene family, and reads without a unique V-gene family were excluded. To address suspected cross-contamination and a sequencing artifact, a later analysis removed 592 highly shared, low-generation-probability nucleotide sequences. In a later analysis, a clonal expansion index for each public chain was calculated from normalized within-repertoire ranks of inferred template counts. A later analysis computed generation probabilities with a VDJ recombination model fitted to out-of-frame rearrangements, and checked the results against IGoR. In a later analysis, TCR-TCR, TCR-HLA and TCR-CMV co-occurrence was scored with hypergeometric tests, and a repertoire-size bias correction was applied to TCR pairs. To estimate false discovery rates, a later analysis permuted the HLA or CMV assignments 20 times. In a later analysis, co-occurring TCRs were grouped with DBSCAN, and TCRdist sequence similarity was added when clustering was performed within HLA-allele-positive subsets. Repertoires with fewer than 30,000 or more than 120,000 public chains, plus five repertoires with anomalous nucleotide sharing, were excluded from co-occurrence clustering. Drawn from immuneACCESS, this table holds only the in-frame rearrangements with V and J called that TCRdb kept. Clones are partly lost; checked studies trace under half to an unresolved V gene and leave the rest unexplained. The V and J calls and clone size come from that table; D and trimming were worked out from the DNA. The sample table contains about 75,000 clones; only one count was recorded for 70% to 85% of them. Of the sample, approximately 20% is held by the ten largest clones.

The data belong to a study of cytomegalovirus exposure and HLA in healthy donors (TCRdb year 2017). With respect to the entire study: An earlier analysis of fewer than 750 of the donors reported about 280 Gb of sequence data and 117 million unique TCR beta sequences obtained from 150 million to 200 million T cells. An early release covering about 600 HLA-typed donors comprised roughly 300 gigabases of sequencing data and around 80 million unique TCR sequences. Among the roughly 430 genotyped donors, 81% belonged to the genetic ancestry cluster associated with self-reported Caucasian donors. The aim of the study was to test whether cataloging public T cell receptors could identify signatures of past pathogen exposure. The study profiled the T cell repertoires of more than 500 subjects by immunosequencing and related them to cytomegalovirus serostatus. A separate validation cohort of roughly 110 different subjects was used in addition to the roughly 670-subject first cohort. The study combined high-throughput TCR immunosequencing, statistical association of individual TCRs with disease status, and machine learning to predict cytomegalovirus infection status. In a later analysis, previously published TCR beta repertoires from 550 to 700 donors were re-analyzed and high-resolution HLA genotyping was added so that TCR occurrence patterns could be studied. In the later analysis, no new phenotypic data were used to find candidate immune exposures; instead, reliance was placed on TCR beta sequences and their occurrence across donors. In an earlier analysis of 587 of the donors, high-throughput TCR beta sequencing was used to judge whether each TCR beta V gene segment behaved as functional or pseudogenic. Donor age, sex, ethnicity and CMV serostatus were collected together with the repertoire data. A later genetic analysis took genome-wide SNP genotypes for about three fifths of the 666 donors and used that subset as a discovery cohort. Every repertoire in the discovery cohort had been generated on one and the same sequencing platform. HLA typing covered class I and class II loci at four-digit resolution. Typing coverage varied by locus: roughly 629-640 donors for A, B, C, DRB1 and DQB1; more than 500 for DQA1; about 570 for DPA1; 450 to 480 for DPB1. Four or five DR-DQ haplotypes were handled as single units for association and clustering, since linkage in the cohort was strong. Across 398 genotyped donors of the cohort, an average of about 240,000 unique TCR beta nucleotide sequences per donor were sequenced, and roughly a sixth of those sequences were non-productive. What the authors observed across the whole study: According to a later analysis, most CMV-associated TCR beta chains appeared to be HLA-restricted, and the HLA associations seemed to be driven largely by CMV exposure. Three of the identified cytomegalovirus-associated TCR beta chains were confirmed in vitro to be specific for cytomegalovirus antigens. At a false discovery rate of 0.05, a later analysis linked approximately 18,000 TCR beta sequences to specific HLA alleles. In a later analysis, HLA-associated TCR beta chains were found to be more clonally expanded and to have lower generation probabilities than equally common non-associated chains. The classifier was reported to diagnose cytomegalovirus status with high specificity and sensitivity in both the original cohort and the validation cohort. Across donors, most TCR sequences were observed very rarely, whereas some public TCRs were present in many individuals. Because some donors lacked HLA typing at each locus, the association tests relied only on the typed subset. The study gave a list of 150 to 200 TCR beta chains associated with cytomegalovirus. Over 15 rarely observed V segments, including chromosome 9 orphons, were excluded from the earlier analysis of about 500 of the donors because counts were too low. A further reported finding was that TCR beta sequences accurately predicted the HLA-A and HLA-B alleles for most subjects in the first cohort. The presence/absence analyses assumed that sequencing depth was roughly uniform across donors, and that assumption may not be true. A later analysis reported that several top co-occurrence clusters appeared linked to parvovirus B19, influenza, CMV and Epstein-Barr virus. The cohort was sequenced for TCR beta chains only, and without alpha or paired-chain data the features that could be detected were limited. According to a later analysis, TCR association rates differed among HLA loci, with DRB1 alleles showing the most associated TCRs and HLA-C alleles showing the fewest. Assigning TCR associations to individual alleles was difficult when HLA alleles, especially DR and DQ, strongly co-occurred. The sequencing pipeline was judged likely to have produced a cluster of highly shared sequence variants as a technical artifact. Because the 87-base-pair reads could not distinguish some IMGT-functional V segments, including TRBV6-2 and TRBV6-3, those segments were excluded. A later genetic analysis associated a missense DCLRE1C variant with V-gene and J-gene trimming of TCR beta chains, and an independent cohort replicated the association. The only immune exposure information available for the cohort was CMV serostatus. Compared with the 666-donor mean, donors in an Asian-associated ancestry cluster had fewer N-insertions in productive TCRs, according to a later genetic analysis. In an earlier analysis of under 600 of the donors, most TCR beta V segments were observed in productive rearrangements about 87% or about 30% of the time, broadly matching IMGT annotations. According to the authors, the approach could potentially be generalized to other disease states and immunological phenotypes. Correlated functional status among segregating V segments might be attributable to linkage disequilibrium, but an unknown experimental factor could not be ruled out.

Trimming takes 6 bases off V and 4 bases off J; junction bases not matched to a gene: 9. The CDR1 and CDR2 encoded by the germline V gene are KGHSH and LQKENI. The CDR3 holds 14 amino acids from the cysteine to the phenylalanine. Only CDR3 DNA is held: 42 bases, read in frame from base 1. In total, 666 healthy bone marrow donors made up the cohort. At the time of sampling, all cohort members were nominally healthy, though unrecorded immune exposures were likely present. The donor was CMV seropositive and was included in the group of around 300 seropositive cohort members. Each donor provided a peripheral blood sample, and peripheral blood mononuclear cells were used for TCR beta sequencing. Genomic DNA extraction from the blood cell samples was performed with the Qiagen DNeasy Blood Extraction Kit.

The TCR originated in a man between 65 and 85 years old in good health and CMV-seropositive. The sample comprised PBMCs. The chain links TRBV18 with TRBJ2-7; 7 junctional bases match TRBD2. The DNA sequence is given as TGTGCCAGCTCTACACCGGGGAGGGCATACGAGCAGTACTTC. Its translation reads: CASSTPGRAYEQYF. Here the CDR3 is joined to the reference TRBV18 and TRBJ2-7 genes, and the full variable domain is: NAGVMQNPRHLVRRRGQEARLRCSPMKGHSHVYWYRQLPEEGLKFMVYLQKENIIDESGMPKERFSAEFPKEGPSILRIQQVVRGDSAAYFCASSTPGRAYEQYFGPGTRLTVT.